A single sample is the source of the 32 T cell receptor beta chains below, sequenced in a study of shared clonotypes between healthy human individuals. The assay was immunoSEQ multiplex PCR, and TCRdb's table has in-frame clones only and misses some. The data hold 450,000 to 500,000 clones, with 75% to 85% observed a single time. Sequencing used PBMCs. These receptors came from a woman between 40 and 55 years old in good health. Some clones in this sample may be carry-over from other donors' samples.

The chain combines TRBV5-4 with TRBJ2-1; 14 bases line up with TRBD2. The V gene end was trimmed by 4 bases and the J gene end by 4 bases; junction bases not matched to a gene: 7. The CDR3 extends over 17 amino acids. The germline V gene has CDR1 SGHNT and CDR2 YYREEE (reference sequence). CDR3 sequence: CASSPGTSGSRYNEQFF. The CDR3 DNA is TGTGCCAGCAGCCCCGGGACTAGCGGGAGTCGTTACAATGAGCAGTTCTTC.

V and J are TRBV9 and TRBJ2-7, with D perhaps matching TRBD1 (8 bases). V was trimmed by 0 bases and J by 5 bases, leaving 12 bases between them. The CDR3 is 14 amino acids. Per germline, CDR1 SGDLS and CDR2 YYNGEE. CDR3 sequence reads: CASSVGTGRDEQYF. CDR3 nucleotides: TGTGCCAGCAGCGTAGGGACAGGGAGGGACGAGCAGTACTTC.

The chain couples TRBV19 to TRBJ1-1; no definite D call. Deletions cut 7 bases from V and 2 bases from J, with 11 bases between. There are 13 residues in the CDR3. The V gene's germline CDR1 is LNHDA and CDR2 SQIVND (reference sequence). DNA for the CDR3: TGTGCCAGTAAGAAGGAGCGTAACACTGAAGCTTTCTTT. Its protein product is CASKKERNTEAFF.

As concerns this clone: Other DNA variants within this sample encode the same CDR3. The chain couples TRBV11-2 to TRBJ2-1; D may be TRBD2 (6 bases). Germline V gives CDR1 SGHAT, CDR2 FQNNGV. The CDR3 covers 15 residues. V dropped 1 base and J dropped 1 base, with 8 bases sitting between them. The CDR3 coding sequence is TGTGCCAGCAGCTTAGGTGGGGGGTCCTACAATGAGCAGTTCTTC. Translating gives CASSLGGGSYNEQFF. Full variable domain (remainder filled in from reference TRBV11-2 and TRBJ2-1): EAGVAQSPRYKIIEKRQSVAFWCNPISGHATLYWYQQILGQGPKLLIQFQNNGVVDDSQLPKDRFSAERLKGVDSTLKIQPAKLEDSAVYLCASSLGGGSYNEQFFGPGTRLTVL.

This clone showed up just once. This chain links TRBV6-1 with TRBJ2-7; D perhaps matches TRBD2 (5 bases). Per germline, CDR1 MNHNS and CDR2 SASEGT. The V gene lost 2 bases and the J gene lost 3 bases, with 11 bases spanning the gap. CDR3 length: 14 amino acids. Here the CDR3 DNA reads TGTGCCAGCAGTGAAAGCGGAGTGGACTACGAGCAGTACTTC. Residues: CASSESGVDYEQYF.

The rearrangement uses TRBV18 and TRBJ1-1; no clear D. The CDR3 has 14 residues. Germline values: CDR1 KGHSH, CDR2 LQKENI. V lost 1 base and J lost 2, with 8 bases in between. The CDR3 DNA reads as TGTGCCAGCTCACCACAGGGATATAACACTGAAGCTTTCTTT. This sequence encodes CASSPQGYNTEAFF. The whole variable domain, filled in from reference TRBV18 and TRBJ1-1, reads NAGVMQNPRHLVRRRGQEARLRCSPMKGHSHVYWYRQLPEEGLKFMVYLQKENIIDESGMPKERFSAEFPKEGPSILRIQQVVRGDSAAYFCASSPQGYNTEAFFGQGTRLTVV.

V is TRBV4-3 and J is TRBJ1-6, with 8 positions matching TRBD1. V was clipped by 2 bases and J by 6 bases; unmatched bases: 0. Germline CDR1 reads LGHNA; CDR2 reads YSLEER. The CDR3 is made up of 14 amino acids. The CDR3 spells CASSQQGANSPLHF. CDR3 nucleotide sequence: TGCGCCAGCAGCCAACAGGGGGCTAATTCACCCCTCCACTTT.

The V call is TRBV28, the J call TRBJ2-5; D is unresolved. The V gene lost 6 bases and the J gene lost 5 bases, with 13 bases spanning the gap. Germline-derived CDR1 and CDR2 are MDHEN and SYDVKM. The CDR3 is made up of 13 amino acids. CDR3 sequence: CASSRPNWETQYF. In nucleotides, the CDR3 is TGTGCCAGCAGCAGACCAAATTGGGAGACCCAGTACTTC.

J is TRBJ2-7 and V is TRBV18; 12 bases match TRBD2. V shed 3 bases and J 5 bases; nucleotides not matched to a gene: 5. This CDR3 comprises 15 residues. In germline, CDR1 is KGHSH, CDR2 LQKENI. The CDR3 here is CASSPSSGRANEQYF. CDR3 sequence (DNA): TGTGCCAGCTCACCTTCTAGCGGGAGGGCTAACGAGCAGTACTTC.

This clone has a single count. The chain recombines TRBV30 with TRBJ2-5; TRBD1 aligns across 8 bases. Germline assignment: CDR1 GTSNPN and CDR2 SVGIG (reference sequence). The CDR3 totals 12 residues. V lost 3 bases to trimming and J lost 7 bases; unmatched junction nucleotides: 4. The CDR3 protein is CAWREQGVTQYF. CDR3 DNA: TGTGCCTGGAGGGAACAGGGGGTGACCCAGTACTTC.

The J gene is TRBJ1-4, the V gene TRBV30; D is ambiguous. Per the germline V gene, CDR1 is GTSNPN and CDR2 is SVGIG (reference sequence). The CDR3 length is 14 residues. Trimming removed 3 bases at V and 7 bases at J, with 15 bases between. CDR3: CAWRSVSPGEKLFF. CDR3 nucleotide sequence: TGTGCCTGGAGAAGCGTTAGCCCCGGTGAAAAACTGTTTTTT. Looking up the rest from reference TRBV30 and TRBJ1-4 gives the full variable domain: SQTIHQWPATLVQPVGSPLSLECTVEGTSNPNLYWYRQAAGRGLQLLFYSVGIGQISSEVPQNLSASRPQDRQFILSSKKLLLSDSGFYLCAWRSVSPGEKLFFGSGTQLSVL.

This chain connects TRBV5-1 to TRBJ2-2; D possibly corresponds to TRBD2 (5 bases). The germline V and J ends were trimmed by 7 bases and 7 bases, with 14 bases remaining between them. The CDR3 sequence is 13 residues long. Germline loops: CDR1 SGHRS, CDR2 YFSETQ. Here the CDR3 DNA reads TGCGCCAGCGCACTGGACTCCCTCGGGGAGCTGTTTTTT. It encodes CASALDSLGELFF.

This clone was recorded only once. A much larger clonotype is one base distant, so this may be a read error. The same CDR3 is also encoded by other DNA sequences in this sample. CDR3 DNA: TGCGCCAGCAGCTTGGCAGGGACGGACTATGGCTACACCTTC. Protein sequence: CASSLAGTDYGYTF. The chain recombines TRBV5-1 with TRBJ1-2; D may be TRBD1 (5 bases). Germline V gene sequence: CDR1 SGHRS, CDR2 YFSETQ. V lost 0 bases and J lost 3, with 9 bases in between. The CDR3 runs to 14 residues.

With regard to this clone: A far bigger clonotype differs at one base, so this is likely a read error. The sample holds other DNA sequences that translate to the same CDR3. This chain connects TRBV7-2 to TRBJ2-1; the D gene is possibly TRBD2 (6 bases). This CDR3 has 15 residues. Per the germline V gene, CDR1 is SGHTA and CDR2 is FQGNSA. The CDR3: CASSTSTGVYNEQFF. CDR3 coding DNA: TGCGCCAGCAGTACTTCTACGGGAGTTTACAATGAGCAGTTCTTC.

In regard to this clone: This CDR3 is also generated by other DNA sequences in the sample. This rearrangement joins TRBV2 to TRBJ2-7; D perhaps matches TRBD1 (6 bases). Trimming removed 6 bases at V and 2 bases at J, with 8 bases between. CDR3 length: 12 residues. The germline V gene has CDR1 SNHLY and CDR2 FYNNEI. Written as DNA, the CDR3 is TGTGCCAGCAGCGGGGACACCTACGAGCAGTACTTC. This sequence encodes CASSGDTYEQYF.

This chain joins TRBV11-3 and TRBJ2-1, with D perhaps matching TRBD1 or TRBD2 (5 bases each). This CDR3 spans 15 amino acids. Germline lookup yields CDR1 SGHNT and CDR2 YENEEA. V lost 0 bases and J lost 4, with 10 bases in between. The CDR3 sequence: CASSLDRDPYNEQFF. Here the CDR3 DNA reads TGTGCCAGCAGCTTAGATCGGGACCCATACAATGAGCAGTTCTTC.

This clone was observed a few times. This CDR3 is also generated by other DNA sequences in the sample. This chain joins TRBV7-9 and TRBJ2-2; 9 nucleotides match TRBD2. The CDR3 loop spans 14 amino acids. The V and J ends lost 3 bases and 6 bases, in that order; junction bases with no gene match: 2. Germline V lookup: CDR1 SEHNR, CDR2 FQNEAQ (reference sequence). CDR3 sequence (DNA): TGTGCCAGCAGCTTGGGACTAGCTGCCGGGGAGCTGTTTTTT. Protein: CASSLGLAAGELFF.

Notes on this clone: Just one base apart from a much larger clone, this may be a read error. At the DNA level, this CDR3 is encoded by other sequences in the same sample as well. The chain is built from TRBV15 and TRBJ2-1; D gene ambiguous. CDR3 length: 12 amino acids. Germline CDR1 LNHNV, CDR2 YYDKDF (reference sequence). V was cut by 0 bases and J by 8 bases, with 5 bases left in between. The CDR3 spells CATSRDEDEQFF. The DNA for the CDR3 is TGTGCCACCAGCAGAGACGAGGATGAGCAGTTCTTC.

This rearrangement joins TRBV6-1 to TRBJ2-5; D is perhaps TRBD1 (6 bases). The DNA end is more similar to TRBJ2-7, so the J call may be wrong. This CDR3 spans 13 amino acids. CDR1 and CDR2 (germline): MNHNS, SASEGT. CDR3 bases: TGTGCCAGCAGGGGCAGGGGAACGCACGAGCAGTACTTC. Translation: CASRGRGTHEQYF.

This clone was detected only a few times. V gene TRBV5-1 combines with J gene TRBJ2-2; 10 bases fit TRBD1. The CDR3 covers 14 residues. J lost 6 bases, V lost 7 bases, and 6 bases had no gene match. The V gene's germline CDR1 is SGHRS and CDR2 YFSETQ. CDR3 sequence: CASYSTGGSGELFF. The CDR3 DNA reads TGCGCCAGCTATTCGACAGGGGGCTCCGGGGAGCTGTTTTTT.

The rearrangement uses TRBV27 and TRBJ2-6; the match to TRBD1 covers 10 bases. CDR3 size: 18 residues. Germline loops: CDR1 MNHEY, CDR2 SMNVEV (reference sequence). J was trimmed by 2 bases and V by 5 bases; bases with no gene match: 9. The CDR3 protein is CASSPYGQGVTGANVLTF. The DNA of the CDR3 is TGTGCCAGCAGTCCCTACGGACAGGGGGTGACTGGGGCCAACGTCCTGACTTTC.

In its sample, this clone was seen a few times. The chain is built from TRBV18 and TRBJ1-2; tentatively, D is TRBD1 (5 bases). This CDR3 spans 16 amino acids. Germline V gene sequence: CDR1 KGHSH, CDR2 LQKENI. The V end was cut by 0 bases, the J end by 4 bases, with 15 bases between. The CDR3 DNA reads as TGTGCCAGCTCACCACCTTCAGGGCCCTTCGGCTATGGCTACACCTTC. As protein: CASSPPSGPFGYGYTF.

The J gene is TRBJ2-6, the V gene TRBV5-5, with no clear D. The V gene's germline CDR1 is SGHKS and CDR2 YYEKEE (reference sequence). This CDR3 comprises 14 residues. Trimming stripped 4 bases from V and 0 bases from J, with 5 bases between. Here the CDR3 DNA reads TGTGCCAGCAGCAATCCCTCTGGGGCCAACGTCCTGACTTTC. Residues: CASSNPSGANVLTF.

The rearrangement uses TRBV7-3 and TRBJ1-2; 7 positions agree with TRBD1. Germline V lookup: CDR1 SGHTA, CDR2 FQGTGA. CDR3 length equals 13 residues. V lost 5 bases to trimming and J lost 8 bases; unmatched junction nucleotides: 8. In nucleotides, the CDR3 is TGTGCCAGCAGCGACAAGGGGGCGCAGGGCTACACCTTC. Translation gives CASSDKGAQGYTF.

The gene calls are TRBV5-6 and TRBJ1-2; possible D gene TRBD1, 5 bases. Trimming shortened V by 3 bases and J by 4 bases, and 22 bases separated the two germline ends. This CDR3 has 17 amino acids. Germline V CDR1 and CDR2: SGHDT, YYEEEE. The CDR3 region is CASSSTSWGVVRYGYTF. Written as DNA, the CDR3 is TGTGCCAGCAGCTCTACCTCCTGGGGGGTCGTTCGCTATGGCTACACCTTC.

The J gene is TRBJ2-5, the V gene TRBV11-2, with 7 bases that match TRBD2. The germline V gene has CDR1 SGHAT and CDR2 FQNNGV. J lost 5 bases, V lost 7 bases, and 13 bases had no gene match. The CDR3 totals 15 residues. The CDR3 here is CASTRSVAGLETQYF. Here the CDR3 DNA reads TGTGCCAGCACCCGCTCAGTAGCGGGTCTGGAGACCCAGTACTTC.

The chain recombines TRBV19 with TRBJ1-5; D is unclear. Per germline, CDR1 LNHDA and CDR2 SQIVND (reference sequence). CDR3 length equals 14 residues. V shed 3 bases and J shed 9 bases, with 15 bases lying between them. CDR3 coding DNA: TGTGCCAGTAGTATTTTGGGTTTCCCCCGGCCCCAGCATTTT. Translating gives CASSILGFPRPQHF.

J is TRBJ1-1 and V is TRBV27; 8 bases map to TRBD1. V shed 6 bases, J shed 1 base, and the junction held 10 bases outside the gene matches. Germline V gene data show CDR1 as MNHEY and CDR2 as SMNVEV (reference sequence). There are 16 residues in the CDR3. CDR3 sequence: CASRRITGGRNTEAFF. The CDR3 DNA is TGTGCCAGCAGACGAATTACAGGGGGACGGAACACTGAAGCTTTCTTT.

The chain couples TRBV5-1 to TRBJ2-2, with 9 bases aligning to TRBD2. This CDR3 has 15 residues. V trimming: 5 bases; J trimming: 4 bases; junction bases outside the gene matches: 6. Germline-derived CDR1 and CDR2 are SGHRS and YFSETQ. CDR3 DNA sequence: TGCGCCAGCAGATTAGGGACTAGCCTCACCGGGGAGCTGTTTTTT. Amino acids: CASRLGTSLTGELFF.

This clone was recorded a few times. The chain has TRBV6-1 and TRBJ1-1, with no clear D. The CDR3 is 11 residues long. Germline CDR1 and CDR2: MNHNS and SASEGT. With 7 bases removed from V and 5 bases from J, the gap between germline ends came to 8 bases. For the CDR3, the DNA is TGTGCCAGCACCGAAGGGACTGAAGCTTTCTTT. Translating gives CASTEGTEAFF.

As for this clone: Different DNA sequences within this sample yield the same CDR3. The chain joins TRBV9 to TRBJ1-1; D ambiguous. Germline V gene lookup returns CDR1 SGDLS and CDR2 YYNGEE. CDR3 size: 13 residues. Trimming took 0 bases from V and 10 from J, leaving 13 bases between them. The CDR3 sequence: CASSVAVMSLAFF. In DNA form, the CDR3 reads TGTGCCAGCAGCGTAGCGGTAATGTCTCTAGCTTTCTTT.

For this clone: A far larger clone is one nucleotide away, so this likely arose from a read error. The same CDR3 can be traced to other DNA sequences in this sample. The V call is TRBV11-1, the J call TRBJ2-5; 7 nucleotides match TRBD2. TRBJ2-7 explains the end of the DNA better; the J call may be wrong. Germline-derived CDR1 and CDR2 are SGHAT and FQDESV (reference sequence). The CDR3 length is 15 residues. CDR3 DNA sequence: TGCGCCAGCAGCTTAGCAGTGACTAGCAGCTACGAGCAGTACTTC. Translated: CASSLAVTSSYEQYF.